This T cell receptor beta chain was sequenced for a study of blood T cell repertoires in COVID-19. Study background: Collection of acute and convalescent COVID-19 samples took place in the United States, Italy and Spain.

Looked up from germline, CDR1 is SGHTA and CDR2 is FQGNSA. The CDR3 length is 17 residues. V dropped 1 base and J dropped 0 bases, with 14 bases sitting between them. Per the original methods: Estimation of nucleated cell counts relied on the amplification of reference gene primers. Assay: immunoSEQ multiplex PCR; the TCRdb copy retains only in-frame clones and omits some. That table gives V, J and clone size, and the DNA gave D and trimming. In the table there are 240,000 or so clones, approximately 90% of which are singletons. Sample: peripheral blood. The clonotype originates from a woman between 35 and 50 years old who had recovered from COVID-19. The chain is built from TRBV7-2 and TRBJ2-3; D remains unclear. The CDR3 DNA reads TGTGCCAGCAGCTTAGGTCGGGTCTCTCCTAGCACAGATACGCAGTATTTT. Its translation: CASSLGRVSPSTDTQYF.